This TCR beta chain was documented in a study of T cell responses to AZD1222 COVID-19 vaccine. General observations from the study: Spike-specific TCR depth and breadth grew after two AZD1222 doses. Unmutated variant regions are reportedly the target of nearly half of TCRs that are spike-specific. Scientists sampled the repertoires only once the peak T cell response had passed. Most donors were white British, females outnumbered males, and clonal diversity was possibly underestimated.

Some clones are missing from TCRdb's copy, which holds only in-frame ones; the method was immunoSEQ multiplex PCR. The sample has under 85,000 clones, over 75% seen once. Regarding this clone: Its antigen remains unidentified.

Germline lookup yields CDR1 MNHEY and CDR2 SVGAGI. V lost 6 bases to trimming and J lost 11 bases, with 13 bases between them. This CDR3 has 11 residues. The source was peripheral blood, collected 28 days after the second AZD1222 dose. This TCR derives from an adult who received the AZD1222 COVID-19 vaccine. This chain connects TRBV6-5 to TRBJ1-1, with D perhaps matching TRBD1 (6 bases). CDR3 residues: CASRQGHSAFF. The CDR3 DNA reads TGTGCCAGCAGACAGGGACATTCGGCTTTCTTT.